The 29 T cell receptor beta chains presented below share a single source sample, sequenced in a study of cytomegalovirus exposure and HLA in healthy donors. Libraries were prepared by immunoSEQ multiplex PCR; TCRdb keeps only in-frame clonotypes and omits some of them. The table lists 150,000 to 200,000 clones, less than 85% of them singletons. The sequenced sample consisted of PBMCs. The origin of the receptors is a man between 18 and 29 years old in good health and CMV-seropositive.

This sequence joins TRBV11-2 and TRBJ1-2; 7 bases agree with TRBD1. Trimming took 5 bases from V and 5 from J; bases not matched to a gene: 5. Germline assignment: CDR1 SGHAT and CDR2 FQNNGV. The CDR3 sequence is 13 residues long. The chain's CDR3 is CASSPGTEYGYTF. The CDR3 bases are TGTGCCAGCAGCCCAGGGACAGAGTATGGCTACACCTTC.

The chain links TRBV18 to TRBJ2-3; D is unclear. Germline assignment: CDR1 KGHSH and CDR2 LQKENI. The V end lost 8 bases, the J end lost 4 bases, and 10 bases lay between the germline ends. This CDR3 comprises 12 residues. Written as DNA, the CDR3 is TGTGCCAGCGCCCGACTCGCAGATACGCAGTATTTT. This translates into CASARLADTQYF.

DNA of the CDR3: TGTGCCAGCAGCGTATTAGCGGGAGGGGAAGAGACCCAGTACTTC. Protein sequence: CASSVLAGGEETQYF. The chain couples TRBV9 to TRBJ2-5; 11 bases match TRBD2. The CDR3 length is 15 residues. Unmatched junction bases numbered 2, after V lost 1 base and J lost 3 bases. Germline CDR1 and CDR2: SGDLS and YYNGEE. Variable domain in full (rest from reference TRBV9 and TRBJ2-5): DSGVTQTPKHLITATGQRVTLRCSPRSGDLSVYWYQQSLDQGLQFLIQYYNGEERAKGNILERFSAQQFPDLHSELNLSSLELGDSALYFCASSVLAGGEETQYFGPGTRLLVL.

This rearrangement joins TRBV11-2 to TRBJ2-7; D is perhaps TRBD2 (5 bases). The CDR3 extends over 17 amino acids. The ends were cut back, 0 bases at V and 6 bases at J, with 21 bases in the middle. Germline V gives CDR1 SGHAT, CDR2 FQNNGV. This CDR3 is CASSLDPGDGNGGEQYF. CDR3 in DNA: TGTGCCAGCAGCTTAGATCCCGGCGACGGGAATGGAGGCGAGCAGTACTTC.

The CDR3 coding sequence is TGTGCCAGCAGCTTGGCTATAGGGACAGTCAAGAAAACTAACTATGGCTACACCTTC. Translating gives CASSLAIGTVKKTNYGYTF. V gene TRBV5-5 combines with J gene TRBJ1-2, with TRBD1 matching 7 bases. Germline lookup yields CDR1 SGHKS and CDR2 YYEKEE (reference sequence). This CDR3 is built from 19 residues. J was trimmed by 0 bases and V by 0 bases; bases with no gene match: 14.

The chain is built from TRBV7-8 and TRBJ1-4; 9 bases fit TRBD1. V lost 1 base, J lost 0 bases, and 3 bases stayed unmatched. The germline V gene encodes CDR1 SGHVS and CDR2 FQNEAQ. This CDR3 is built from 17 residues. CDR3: CASSLGTGDATNEKLFF. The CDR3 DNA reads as TGTGCCAGCAGCTTAGGGACAGGGGATGCAACTAATGAAAAACTGTTTTTT.

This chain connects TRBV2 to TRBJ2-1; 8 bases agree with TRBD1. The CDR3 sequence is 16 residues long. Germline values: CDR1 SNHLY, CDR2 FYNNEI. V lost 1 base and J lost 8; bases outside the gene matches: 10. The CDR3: CASSEGLGQGAYEQFF. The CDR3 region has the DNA TGTGCCAGCAGTGAAGGGCTCGGGCAGGGGGCCTATGAGCAGTTCTTC. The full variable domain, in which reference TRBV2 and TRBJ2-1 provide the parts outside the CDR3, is EPEVTQTPSHQVTQMGQEVILRCVPISNHLYFYWYRQILGQKVEFLVSFYNNEISEKSEIFDDQFSVERPDGSNFTLKIRSTKLEDSAMYFCASSEGLGQGAYEQFFGPGTRLTVL.

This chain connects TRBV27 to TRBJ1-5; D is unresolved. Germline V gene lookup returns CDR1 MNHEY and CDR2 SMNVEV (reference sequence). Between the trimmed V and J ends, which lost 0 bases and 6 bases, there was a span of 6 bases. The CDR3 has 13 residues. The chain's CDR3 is CASSLSSVQPQHF. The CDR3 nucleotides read TGTGCCAGCAGTTTATCGTCTGTTCAGCCCCAGCATTTT.

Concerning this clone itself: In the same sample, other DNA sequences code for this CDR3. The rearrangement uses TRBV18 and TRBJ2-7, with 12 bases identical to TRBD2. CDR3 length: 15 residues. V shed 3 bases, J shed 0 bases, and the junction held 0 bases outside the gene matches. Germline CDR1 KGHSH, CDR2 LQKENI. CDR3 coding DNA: TGTGCCAGCTCACCGACTAGCGGGAGCTCCTACGAGCAGTACTTC. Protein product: CASSPTSGSSYEQYF. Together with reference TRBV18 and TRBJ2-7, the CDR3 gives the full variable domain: NAGVMQNPRHLVRRRGQEARLRCSPMKGHSHVYWYRQLPEEGLKFMVYLQKENIIDESGMPKERFSAEFPKEGPSILRIQQVVRGDSAAYFCASSPTSGSSYEQYFGPGTRLTVT.

CDR3 DNA: TGTGCCAGCAGCTTAGGCCAGGGATTAAACACCGGGGAGCTGTTTTTT. It is translated as CASSLGQGLNTGELFF. The chain uses TRBV7-9 and TRBJ2-2, with D maybe TRBD1 (5 bases). Deletions cut 1 base from V and 2 bases from J, with 11 bases between. Germline loops: CDR1 SEHNR, CDR2 FQNEAQ (reference sequence). The CDR3 totals 16 residues.

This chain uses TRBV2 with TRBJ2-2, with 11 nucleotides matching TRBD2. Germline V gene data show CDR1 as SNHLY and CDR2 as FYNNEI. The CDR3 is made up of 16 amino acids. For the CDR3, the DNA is TGTGCAGGGGCCCTAGCGGGGGGCTCGAACACCGGGGAGCTGTTTTTT. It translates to CAGALAGGSNTGELFF.

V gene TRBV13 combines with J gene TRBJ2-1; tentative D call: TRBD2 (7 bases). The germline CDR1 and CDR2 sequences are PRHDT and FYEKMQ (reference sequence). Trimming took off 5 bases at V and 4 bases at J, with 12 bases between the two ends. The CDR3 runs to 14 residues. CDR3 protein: CASSRGGGYNEQFF. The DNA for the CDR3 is TGTGCCAGCAGCCGGGGAGGGGGTTACAATGAGCAGTTCTTC.

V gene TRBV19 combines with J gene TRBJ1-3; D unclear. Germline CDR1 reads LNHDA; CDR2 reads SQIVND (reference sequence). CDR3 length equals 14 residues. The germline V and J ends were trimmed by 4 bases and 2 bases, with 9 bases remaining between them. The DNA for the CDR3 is TGTGCCAGTAGTAGCTATATTGCTGGAAACACCATATATTTT. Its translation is CASSSYIAGNTIYF.

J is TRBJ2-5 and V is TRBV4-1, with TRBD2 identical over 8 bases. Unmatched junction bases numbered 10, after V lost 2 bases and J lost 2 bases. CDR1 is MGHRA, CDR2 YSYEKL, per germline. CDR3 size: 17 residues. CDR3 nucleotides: TGCGCCAGCAGCCAACCTCTTGGCGGGGGGTCACAAGAGACCCAGTACTTC. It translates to CASSQPLGGGSQETQYF.

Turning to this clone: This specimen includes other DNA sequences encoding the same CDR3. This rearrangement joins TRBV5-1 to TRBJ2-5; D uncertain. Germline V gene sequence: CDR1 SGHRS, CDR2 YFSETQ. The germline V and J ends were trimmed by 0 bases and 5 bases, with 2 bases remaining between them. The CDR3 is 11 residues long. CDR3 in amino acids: CASSLAETQYF. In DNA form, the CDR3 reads TGCGCCAGCAGCTTGGCTGAGACCCAGTACTTC.

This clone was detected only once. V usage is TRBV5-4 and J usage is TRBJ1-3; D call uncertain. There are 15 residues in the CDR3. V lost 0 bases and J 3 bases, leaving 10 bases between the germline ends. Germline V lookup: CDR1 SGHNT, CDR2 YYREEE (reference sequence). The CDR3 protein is CASSLDPGNGNTIYF. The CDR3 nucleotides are TGTGCCAGCAGCTTGGACCCCGGTAATGGAAACACCATATATTTT.

CDR3 coding DNA: TGTGCCAGCAGCTTAGTTGGTAGAAACACTGAAGCTTTCTTT. It encodes CASSLVGRNTEAFF. The V gene is TRBV7-2, the J gene TRBJ1-1; D ambiguous. This CDR3 is 14 amino acids long. Deletions cut 1 base from V and 2 bases from J, with 8 bases between. Germline V gene lookup returns CDR1 SGHTA and CDR2 FQGNSA.

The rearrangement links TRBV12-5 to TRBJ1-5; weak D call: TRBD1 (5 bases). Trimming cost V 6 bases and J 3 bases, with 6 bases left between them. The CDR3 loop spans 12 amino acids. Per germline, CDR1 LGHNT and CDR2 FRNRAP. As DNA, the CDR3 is TGTGCTAGTGGACAGGTCAATCAGCCCCAGCATTTT. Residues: CASGQVNQPQHF.

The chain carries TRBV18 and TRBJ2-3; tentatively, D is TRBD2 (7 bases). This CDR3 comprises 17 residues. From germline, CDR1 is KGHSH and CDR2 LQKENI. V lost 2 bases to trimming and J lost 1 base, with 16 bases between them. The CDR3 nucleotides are TGTGCCAGCTCACCATCCCCTGGCGGGGGCGGCACAGATACGCAGTATTTT. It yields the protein CASSPSPGGGGTDTQYF.

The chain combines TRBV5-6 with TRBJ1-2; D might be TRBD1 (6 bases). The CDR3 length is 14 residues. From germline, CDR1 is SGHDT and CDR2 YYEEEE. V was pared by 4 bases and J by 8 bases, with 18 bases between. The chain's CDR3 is CASSQGYRAHGYTF. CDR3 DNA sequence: TGTGCCAGCAGCCAAGGGTACAGGGCGCACGGCTACACCTTC.

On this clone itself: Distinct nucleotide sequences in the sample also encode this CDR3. The CDR3 sequence: CASSPQGYEQYF. The DNA of the CDR3 is TGTGCCAGCAGTCCGCAGGGCTACGAGCAGTACTTC. The rearrangement uses TRBV28 and TRBJ2-7, with D tentatively TRBD1 (5 bases). The CDR3 consists of 12 residues. CDR1 is MDHEN, CDR2 SYDVKM, per germline. V gave up 5 bases and J gave up 3 bases, with 8 bases separating them.

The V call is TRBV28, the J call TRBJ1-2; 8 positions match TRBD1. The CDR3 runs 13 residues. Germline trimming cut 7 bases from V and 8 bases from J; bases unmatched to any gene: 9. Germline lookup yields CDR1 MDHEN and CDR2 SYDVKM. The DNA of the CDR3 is TGTGCCAGCATTTCGCAGGGGGCAAAAGGCTACACCTTC. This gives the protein CASISQGAKGYTF.

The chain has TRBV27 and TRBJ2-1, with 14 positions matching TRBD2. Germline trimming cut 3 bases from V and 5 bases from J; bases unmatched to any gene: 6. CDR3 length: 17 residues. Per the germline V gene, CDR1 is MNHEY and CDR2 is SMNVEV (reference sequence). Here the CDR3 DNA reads TGTGCCAGCAGTTTGACGACTAGCGGGAGGGGGAACAATGAGCAGTTCTTC. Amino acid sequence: CASSLTTSGRGNNEQFF.

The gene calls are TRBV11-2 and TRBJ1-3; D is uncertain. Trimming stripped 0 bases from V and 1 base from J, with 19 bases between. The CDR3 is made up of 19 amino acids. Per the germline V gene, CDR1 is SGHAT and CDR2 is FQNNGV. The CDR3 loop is CASSLERWAAPFSGNTIYF. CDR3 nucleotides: TGTGCCAGCAGCTTAGAAAGGTGGGCAGCCCCGTTTTCTGGAAACACCATATATTTT.

The CDR3 reads CASSLIAGVVYGYTF. The CDR3 DNA follows: TGTGCCAGCAGCTTGATTGCAGGGGTCGTCTATGGCTACACCTTC. The rearrangement joins TRBV5-5 to TRBJ1-2; a possible D gene is TRBD1 (6 bases). V lost 1 base to trimming and J lost 4 bases, with 14 bases between them. The CDR3 sequence is 15 residues long. CDR1 is SGHKS, CDR2 YYEKEE, per germline (reference sequence).

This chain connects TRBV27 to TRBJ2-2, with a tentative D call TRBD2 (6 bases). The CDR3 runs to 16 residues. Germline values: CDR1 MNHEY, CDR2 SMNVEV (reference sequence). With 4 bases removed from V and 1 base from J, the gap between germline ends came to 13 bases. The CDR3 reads CASSSSMGGNTGELFF. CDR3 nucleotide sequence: TGTGCCAGCAGTTCCTCAATGGGGGGGAACACCGGGGAGCTGTTTTTT.

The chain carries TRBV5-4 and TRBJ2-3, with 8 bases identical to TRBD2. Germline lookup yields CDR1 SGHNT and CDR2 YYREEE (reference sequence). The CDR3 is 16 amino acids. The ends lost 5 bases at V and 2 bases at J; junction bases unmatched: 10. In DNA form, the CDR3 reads TGTGCCAGCAGGGGGACTAGAGGTGTTGCCACAGATACGCAGTATTTT. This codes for CASRGTRGVATDTQYF. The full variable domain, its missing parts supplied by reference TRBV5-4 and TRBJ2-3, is ETGVTQSPTHLIKTRGQQVTLRCSSQSGHNTVSWYQQALGQGPQFIFQYYREEENGRGNFPPRFSGLQFPNYSSELNVNALELDDSALYLCASRGTRGVATDTQYFGPGTRLTVL.

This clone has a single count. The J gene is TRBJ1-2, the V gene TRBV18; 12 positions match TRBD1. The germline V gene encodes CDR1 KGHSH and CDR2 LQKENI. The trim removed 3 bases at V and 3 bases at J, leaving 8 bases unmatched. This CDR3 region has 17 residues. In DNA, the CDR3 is TGTGCCAGCTCACCGCGGGACAGGGGGCGGTTTGACTATGGCTACACCTTC. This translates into CASSPRDRGRFDYGYTF. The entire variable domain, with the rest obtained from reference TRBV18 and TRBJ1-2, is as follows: NAGVMQNPRHLVRRRGQEARLRCSPMKGHSHVYWYRQLPEEGLKFMVYLQKENIIDESGMPKERFSAEFPKEGPSILRIQQVVRGDSAAYFCASSPRDRGRFDYGYTFGSGTRLTVV.

The CDR3 loop is CASSLDTSYEQYF. CDR3 nucleotide sequence: TGTGCCAGCAGCTTAGACACTTCCTACGAGCAGTACTTC. The chain couples TRBV11-2 to TRBJ2-7, with D uncertain. CDR3 length: 13 amino acids. Germline CDR1 reads SGHAT; CDR2 reads FQNNGV. V lost 0 bases to trimming and J lost 1 base, with 4 bases between them. Complete variable domain (other parts from reference TRBV11-2 and TRBJ2-7): EAGVAQSPRYKIIEKRQSVAFWCNPISGHATLYWYQQILGQGPKLLIQFQNNGVVDDSQLPKDRFSAERLKGVDSTLKIQPAKLEDSAVYLCASSLDTSYEQYFGPGTRLTVT.